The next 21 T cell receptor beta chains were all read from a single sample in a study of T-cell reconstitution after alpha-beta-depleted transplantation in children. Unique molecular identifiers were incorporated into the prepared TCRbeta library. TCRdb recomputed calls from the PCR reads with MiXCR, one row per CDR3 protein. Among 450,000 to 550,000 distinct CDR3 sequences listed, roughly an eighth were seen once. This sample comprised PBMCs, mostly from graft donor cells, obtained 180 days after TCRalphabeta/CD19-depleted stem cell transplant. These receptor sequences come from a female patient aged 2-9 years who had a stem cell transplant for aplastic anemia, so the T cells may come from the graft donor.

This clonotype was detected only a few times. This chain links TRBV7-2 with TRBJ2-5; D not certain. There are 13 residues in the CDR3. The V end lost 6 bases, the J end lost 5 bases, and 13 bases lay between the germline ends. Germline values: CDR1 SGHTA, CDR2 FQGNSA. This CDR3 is CASRRREVETQYF. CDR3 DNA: TGTGCCAGCAGACGGAGAGAGGTGGAGACCCAGTACTTC.

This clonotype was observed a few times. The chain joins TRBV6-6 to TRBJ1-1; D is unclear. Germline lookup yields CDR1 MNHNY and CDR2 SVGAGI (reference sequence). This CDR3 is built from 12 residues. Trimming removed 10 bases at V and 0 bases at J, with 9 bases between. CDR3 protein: CATGYLNTEAFF. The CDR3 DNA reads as TGTGCCACCGGTTACCTGAACACTGAAGCTTTCTTT.

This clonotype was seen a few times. The CDR3 DNA reads TGTGCCAGCAGGGAGCCGGGGAGAGCCGGGGAGCTGTTTTTT. Its protein product is CASREPGRAGELFF. The chain combines TRBV6-1 with TRBJ2-2; possible D gene TRBD2, 5 bases. Germline CDR1 and CDR2: MNHNS and SASEGT. The V end was cut by 6 bases, the J end by 6 bases, with 14 bases between. CDR3 length equals 14 residues.

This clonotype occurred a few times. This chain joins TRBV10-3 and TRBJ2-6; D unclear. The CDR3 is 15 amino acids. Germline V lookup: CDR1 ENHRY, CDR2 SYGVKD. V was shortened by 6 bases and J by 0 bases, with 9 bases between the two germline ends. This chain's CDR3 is CAIRAASSGANVLTF. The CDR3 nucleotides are TGTGCCATCAGGGCAGCGAGCTCTGGGGCCAACGTCCTGACTTTC.

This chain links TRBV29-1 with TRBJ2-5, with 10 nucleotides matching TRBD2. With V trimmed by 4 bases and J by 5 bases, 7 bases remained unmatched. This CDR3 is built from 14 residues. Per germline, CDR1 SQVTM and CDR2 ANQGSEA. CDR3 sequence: CSVASGSFEETQYF. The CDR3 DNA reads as TGCAGCGTTGCTAGCGGGAGTTTCGAGGAGACCCAGTACTTC.

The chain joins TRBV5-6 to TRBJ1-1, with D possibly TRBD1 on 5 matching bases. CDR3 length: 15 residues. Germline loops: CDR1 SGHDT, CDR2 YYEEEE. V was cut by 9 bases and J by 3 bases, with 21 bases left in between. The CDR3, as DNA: TGTGCCACCAAAAAAGGAGGCCCCAGGGACACTGAAGCTTTCTTT. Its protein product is CATKKGGPRDTEAFF.

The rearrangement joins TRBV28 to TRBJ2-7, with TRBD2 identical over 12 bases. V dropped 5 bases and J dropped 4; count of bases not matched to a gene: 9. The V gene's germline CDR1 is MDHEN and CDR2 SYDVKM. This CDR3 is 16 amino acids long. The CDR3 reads CASSLRLAGVKYEQYF. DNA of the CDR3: TGTGCCAGCAGTCTGAGACTAGCGGGAGTCAAGTACGAGCAGTACTTC.

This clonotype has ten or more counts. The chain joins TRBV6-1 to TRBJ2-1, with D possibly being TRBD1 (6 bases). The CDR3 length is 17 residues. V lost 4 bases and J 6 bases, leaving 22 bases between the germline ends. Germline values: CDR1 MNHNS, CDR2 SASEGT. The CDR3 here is CASSAQALSWDINEQFF. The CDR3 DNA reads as TGTGCCAGCAGTGCCCAGGCCCTCTCGTGGGACATCAATGAGCAGTTCTTC.

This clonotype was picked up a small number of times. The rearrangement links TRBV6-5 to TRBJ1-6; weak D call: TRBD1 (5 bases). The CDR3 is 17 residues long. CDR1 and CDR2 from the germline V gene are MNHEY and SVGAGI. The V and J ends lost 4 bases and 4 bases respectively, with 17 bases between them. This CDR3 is CASSWGPPVEYNSPLHF. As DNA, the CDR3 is TGTGCCAGCAGTTGGGGCCCCCCCGTTGAGTATAATTCACCCCTCCACTTT.

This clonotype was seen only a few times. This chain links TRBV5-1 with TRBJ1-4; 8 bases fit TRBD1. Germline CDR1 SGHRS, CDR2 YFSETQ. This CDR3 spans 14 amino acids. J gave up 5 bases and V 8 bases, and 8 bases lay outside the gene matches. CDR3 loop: CARFGRQGNEKLFF. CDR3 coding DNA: TGCGCCAGGTTCGGTCGACAGGGGAATGAAAAACTGTTTTTT.

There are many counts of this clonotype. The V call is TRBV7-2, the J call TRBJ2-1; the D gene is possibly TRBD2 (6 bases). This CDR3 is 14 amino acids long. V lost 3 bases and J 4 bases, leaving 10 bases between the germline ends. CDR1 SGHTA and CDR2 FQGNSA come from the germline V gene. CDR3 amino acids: CASSFTGTYNEQFF. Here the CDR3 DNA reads TGTGCCAGCAGCTTTACCGGGACTTACAATGAGCAGTTCTTC.

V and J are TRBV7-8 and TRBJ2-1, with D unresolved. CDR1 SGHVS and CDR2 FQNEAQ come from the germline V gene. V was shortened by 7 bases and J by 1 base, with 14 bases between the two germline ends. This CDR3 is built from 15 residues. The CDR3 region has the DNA TGTGCCAGCACCCAGGTCCCCTCATCCTACAATGAGCAGTTCTTC. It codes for CASTQVPSSYNEQFF.

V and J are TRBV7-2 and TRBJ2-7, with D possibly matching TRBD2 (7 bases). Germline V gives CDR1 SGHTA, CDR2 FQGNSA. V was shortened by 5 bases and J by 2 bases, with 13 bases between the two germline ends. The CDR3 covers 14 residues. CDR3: CASSGAGAPYEQYF. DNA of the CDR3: TGTGCCAGCAGCGGGGCGGGGGCCCCCTACGAGCAGTACTTC.

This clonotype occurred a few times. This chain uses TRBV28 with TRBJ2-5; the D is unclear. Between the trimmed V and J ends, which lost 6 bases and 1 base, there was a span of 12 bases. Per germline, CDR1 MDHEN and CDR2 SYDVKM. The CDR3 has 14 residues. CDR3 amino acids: CASRSPGTQETQYF. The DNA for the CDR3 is TGTGCCAGCAGATCCCCAGGCACCCAAGAGACCCAGTACTTC. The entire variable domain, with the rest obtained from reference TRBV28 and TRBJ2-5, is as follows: DVKVTQSSRYLVKRTGEKVFLECVQDMDHENMFWYRQDPGLGLRLIYFSYDVKMKEKGDIPEGYSVSREKKERFSLILESASTNQTSMYLCASRSPGTQETQYFGPGTRLLVL.

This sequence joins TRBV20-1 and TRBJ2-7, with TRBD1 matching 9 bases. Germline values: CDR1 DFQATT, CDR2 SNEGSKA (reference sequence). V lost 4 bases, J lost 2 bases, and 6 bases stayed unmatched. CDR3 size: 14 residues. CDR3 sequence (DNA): TGCAGTGCTACCCGGGACAGGGAGCCCTACGAGCAGTACTTC. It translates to CSATRDREPYEQYF.

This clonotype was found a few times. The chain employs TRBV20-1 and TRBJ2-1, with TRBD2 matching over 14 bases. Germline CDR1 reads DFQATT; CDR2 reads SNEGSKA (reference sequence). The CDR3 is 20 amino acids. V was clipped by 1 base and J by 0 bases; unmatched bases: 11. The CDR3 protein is CSARAGPGLAGAFSYNEQFF. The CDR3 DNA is TGCAGTGCTAGAGCTGGTCCGGGACTAGCGGGAGCTTTCTCCTACAATGAGCAGTTCTTC.

The CDR3 loop is CASSLPLTNTQYF. The CDR3 DNA follows: TGTGCCAGCAGCTTACCCCTTACGAATACGCAGTATTTT. The chain carries TRBV11-2 and TRBJ2-3; D is undetermined. This CDR3 comprises 13 residues. The germline V gene has CDR1 SGHAT and CDR2 FQNNGV. V was pared by 2 bases and J by 7 bases, with 10 bases between.

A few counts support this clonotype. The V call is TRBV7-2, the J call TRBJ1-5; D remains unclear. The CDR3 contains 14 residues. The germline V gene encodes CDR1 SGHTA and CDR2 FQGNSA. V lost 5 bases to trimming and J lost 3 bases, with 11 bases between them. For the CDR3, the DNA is TGTGCCAGCAGCCCCACGACTTACAATCAGCCCCAGCATTTT. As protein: CASSPTTYNQPQHF.

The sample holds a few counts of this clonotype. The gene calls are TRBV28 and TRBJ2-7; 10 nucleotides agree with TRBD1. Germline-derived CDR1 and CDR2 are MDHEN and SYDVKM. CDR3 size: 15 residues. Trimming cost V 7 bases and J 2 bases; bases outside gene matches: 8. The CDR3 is CASTMSGTGAYEQYF. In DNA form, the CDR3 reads TGTGCCAGCACCATGTCCGGGACAGGGGCCTACGAGCAGTACTTC. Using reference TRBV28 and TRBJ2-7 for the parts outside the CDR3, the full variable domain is DVKVTQSSRYLVKRTGEKVFLECVQDMDHENMFWYRQDPGLGLRLIYFSYDVKMKEKGDIPEGYSVSREKKERFSLILESASTNQTSMYLCASTMSGTGAYEQYFGPGTRLTVT.

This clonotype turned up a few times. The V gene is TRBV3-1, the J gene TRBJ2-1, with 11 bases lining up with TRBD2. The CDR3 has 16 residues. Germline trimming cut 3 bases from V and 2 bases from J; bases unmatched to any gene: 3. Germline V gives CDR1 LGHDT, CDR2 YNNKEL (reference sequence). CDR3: CASSQSSGRTYNEQFF. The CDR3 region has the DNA TGTGCCAGCAGCCAGTCTAGCGGGAGGACCTACAATGAGCAGTTCTTC.

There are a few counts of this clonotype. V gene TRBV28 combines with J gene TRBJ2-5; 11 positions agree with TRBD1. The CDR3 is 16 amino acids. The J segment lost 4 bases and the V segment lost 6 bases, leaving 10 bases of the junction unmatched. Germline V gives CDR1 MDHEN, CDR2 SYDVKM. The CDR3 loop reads CASSRDRGRMRETQYF. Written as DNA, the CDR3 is TGTGCCAGCAGCCGGGACAGGGGGAGGATGCGAGAGACCCAGTACTTC.